A single sample gave rise to the 5 T cell receptor beta chains below, sequenced in a study of T cell repertoires in cytomegalovirus infection. TCRdb fed the reads into MiXCR, producing one record per CDR3 protein. The sample consists of fewer than 900,000 distinct CDR3 sequences, about 27% of them appearing once. These TCRs are of unknown antigen specificity. Sequencing was performed on cultured CD8+ T cells from PBMCs, taken from culture after CMV antigen stimulation. The receptors stem from a human donor in good health (CMV status not recorded). Some clones in this sample may be carry-over from other donors' samples.

The rearrangement joins TRBV7-6 to TRBJ2-3, with TRBD1 matching 8 bases. V was pared by 5 bases and J by 4 bases, with 8 bases of the junction left unmatched. CDR3 size: 15 residues. The V gene's germline CDR1 is SGHVS and CDR2 FNYEAQ. CDR3 sequence (DNA): TGTGCCAGCAGCCCCTCGACAGGGGCAGCAGATACGCAGTATTTT. It is translated as CASSPSTGAADTQYF. The variable domain in full, with the rest retrieved from reference TRBV7-6 and TRBJ2-3, is GAGVSQSPRYKVTKRGQDVALRCDPISGHVSLYWYRQALGQGPEFLTYFNYEAQQDKSGLPNDRFSAERPEGSISTLTIQRTEQRDSAMYRCASSPSTGAADTQYFGPGTRLTVL.

This clonotype showed up just once. The gene calls are TRBV12-3 or TRBV12-4 and TRBJ1-2, with TRBD1 matching 7 bases. The CDR3 has 13 residues. The trim removed 5 bases at V and 8 bases at J, leaving 8 bases unmatched. The CDR3 DNA reads TGTGCCAGCAGTATTGGGACAGCCCAAGGCTACACCTTC. Translated: CASSIGTAQGYTF.

The chain combines TRBV2 with TRBJ1-1, with 10 bases identical to TRBD1. The V and J ends lost 6 bases and 3 bases, in that order; junction bases with no gene match: 7. CDR3 length: 15 amino acids. The germline gives CDR1 SNHLY, CDR2 FYNNEI. The CDR3 loop reads CASRAGTGDDTEAFF. The CDR3 bases are TGTGCCAGCAGGGCGGGGACAGGGGATGACACTGAAGCTTTCTTT.

Remarks on this clonotype: Sequence at one end of the junction differs from germline and may be a read error. The chain employs TRBV19 and TRBJ1-2; maybe TRBD1 (5 bases). The CDR3 has 9 residues. Looked up from germline, CDR1 is LNHDA and CDR2 is SQIVND (reference sequence). This CDR3 is CASSIAGCF. In DNA, the CDR3 is TGTGCCAGTAGTATAGCAGGGTGCTTC.

This chain joins TRBV12-5 and TRBJ2-3; 11 bases are a match to TRBD2. Trimming at V came to 9 bases and at J to 3 bases, leaving 8 bases not matched to a gene. Germline values: CDR1 LGHNT, CDR2 FRNRAP. The CDR3 totals 15 residues. CDR3: CARNSGGAPTDTQYF. CDR3 coding DNA: TGTGCTAGGAATAGCGGGGGGGCCCCTACAGATACGCAGTATTTT.